These T cell receptor beta chains were read from a single sample in a study of T cell responses to AZD1222 COVID-19 vaccine. TCRdb's table, derived via immunoSEQ multiplex PCR, lists solely in-frame clones and lacks some. Among 45,000 or so clones listed, over 85% were seen once. This specimen was peripheral blood, taken 28 days after the second AZD1222 dose. These receptors were obtained from an adult who received the AZD1222 COVID-19 vaccine. Both conserved end residues are part of each CDR3. Fields, in order: CDR3 protein, CDR3 DNA, J gene, D gene, V gene. A D gene is named only where the DNA matches it firmly.

CDR3 protein: CASSLPLARQNTGELFF
CDR3 DNA: TGCGCCAGCAGCCTACCCCTAGCCAGACAGAACACCGGGGAGCTGTTTTTT
J gene: TRBJ2-2
D gene: NA
V gene: TRBV4-1

CDR3 protein: CASSLRGGGNQPQHF
CDR3 DNA: TGTGCCAGCAGTTTAAGGGGTGGTGGTAATCAGCCCCAGCATTTT
J gene: TRBJ1-5
D gene: NA
V gene: TRBV28

CDR3 protein: CASSELRGTNEKLFF
CDR3 DNA: TGCGCCAGCAGTGAGTTGAGAGGAACTAATGAAAAACTGTTTTTT
J gene: TRBJ1-4
D gene: NA
V gene: TRBV10-1

CDR3 protein: CASSNDRDTEAFF
CDR3 DNA: TGCGCCAGCAGCAATGACAGGGACACTGAAGCTTTCTTT
J gene: TRBJ1-1
D gene: TRBD1
V gene: TRBV5-1

CDR3 protein: CASGLGNVEYTF
CDR3 DNA: TGTGCTAGTGGTTTGGGGAACGTGGAGTACACCTTC
J gene: TRBJ1-2
D gene: NA
V gene: TRBV12-5

CDR3 protein: CASKPAGPYNSPLHF
CDR3 DNA: TGTGCCAGCAAGCCGGCAGGGCCCTATAATTCACCCCTCCACTTT
J gene: TRBJ1-6
D gene: NA
V gene: TRBV2

CDR3 protein: CASSMNPGLNTEAFF
CDR3 DNA: TGTGCCAGTAGTATGAATCCAGGGCTGAACACTGAAGCTTTCTTT
J gene: TRBJ1-1
D gene: NA
V gene: TRBV19

CDR3 protein: CASSQGSSRNQPQHF
CDR3 DNA: TGTGCCAGCAGCCAAGGTAGCAGCAGGAATCAGCCCCAGCATTTT
J gene: TRBJ1-5
D gene: NA
V gene: TRBV3-1/TRBV3-2

CDR3 protein: CASSFPVGGTEAFF
CDR3 DNA: TGTGCCAGCAGCTTCCCCGTGGGGGGGACTGAAGCTTTCTTT
J gene: TRBJ1-1
D gene: NA
V gene: TRBV7-2

CDR3 protein: CASSVNSMNTEAFF
CDR3 DNA: TGTGCCAGCAGCGTAAACTCCATGAACACTGAAGCTTTCTTT
J gene: TRBJ1-1
D gene: NA
V gene: TRBV9

CDR3 protein: CASSQPLYTDTQYF
CDR3 DNA: TGTGCCAGCAGTCAGCCACTCTACACAGATACGCAGTATTTT
J gene: TRBJ2-3
D gene: NA
V gene: TRBV3-1/TRBV3-2

CDR3 protein: CASSEGGSSYNEQFF
CDR3 DNA: TGTGCCAGCAGCGAGGGGGGGAGCTCCTACAATGAGCAGTTCTTC
J gene: TRBJ2-1
D gene: NA
V gene: TRBV9

CDR3 protein: CASSVRDKDGYTF
CDR3 DNA: TGTGCCAGCAGCGTGCGGGACAAGGATGGCTACACCTTC
J gene: TRBJ1-2
D gene: NA
V gene: TRBV9

CDR3 protein: CASSPGHLTTSTDTQYF
CDR3 DNA: TGTGCCAGCAGCCCGGGACACCTAACTACTAGCACAGATACGCAGTATTTT
J gene: TRBJ2-3
D gene: NA
V gene: TRBV7-8